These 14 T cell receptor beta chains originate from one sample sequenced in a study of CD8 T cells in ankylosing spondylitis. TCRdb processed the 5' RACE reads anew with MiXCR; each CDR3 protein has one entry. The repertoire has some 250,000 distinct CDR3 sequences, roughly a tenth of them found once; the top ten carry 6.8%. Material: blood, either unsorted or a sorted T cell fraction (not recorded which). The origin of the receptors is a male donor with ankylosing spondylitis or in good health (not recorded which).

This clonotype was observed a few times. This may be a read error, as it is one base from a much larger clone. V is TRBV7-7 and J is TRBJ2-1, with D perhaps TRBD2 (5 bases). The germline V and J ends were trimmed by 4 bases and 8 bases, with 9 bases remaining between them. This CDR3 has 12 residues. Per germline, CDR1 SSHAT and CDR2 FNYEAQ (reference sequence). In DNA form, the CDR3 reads TGTGCCAGCAGCTCGGCCGGGGATGAGCAGTTCTTC. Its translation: CASSSAGDEQFF.

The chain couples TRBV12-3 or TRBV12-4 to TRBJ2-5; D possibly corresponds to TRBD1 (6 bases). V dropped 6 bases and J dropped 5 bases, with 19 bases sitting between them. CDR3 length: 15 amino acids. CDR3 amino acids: CASRRGRGMLETQYF. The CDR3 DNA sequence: TGTGCCAGCAGAAGGGGTAGGGGGATGTTGGAGACCCAGTACTTC.

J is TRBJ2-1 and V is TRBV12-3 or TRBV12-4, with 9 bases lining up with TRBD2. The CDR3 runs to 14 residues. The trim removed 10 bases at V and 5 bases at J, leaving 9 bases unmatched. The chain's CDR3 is CATSYSGRDNEQFF. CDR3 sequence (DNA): TGTGCCACCTCGTATAGCGGGAGAGACAATGAGCAGTTCTTC.

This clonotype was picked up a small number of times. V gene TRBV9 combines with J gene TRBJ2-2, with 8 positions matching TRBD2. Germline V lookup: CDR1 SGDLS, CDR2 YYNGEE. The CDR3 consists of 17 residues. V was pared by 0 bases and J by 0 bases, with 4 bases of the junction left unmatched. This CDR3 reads CASSVDPAGANTGELFF. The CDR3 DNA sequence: TGTGCCAGCAGCGTAGATCCAGCGGGGGCGAACACCGGGGAGCTGTTTTTT.

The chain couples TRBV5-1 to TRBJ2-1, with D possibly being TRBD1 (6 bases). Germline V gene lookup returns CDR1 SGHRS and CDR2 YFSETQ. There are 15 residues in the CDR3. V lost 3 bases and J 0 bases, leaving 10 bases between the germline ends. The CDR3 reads CASSSGQSSYNEQFF. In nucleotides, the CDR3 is TGCGCCAGCAGCTCAGGACAGAGCTCCTACAATGAGCAGTTCTTC. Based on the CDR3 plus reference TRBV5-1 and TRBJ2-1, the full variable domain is KAGVTQTPRYLIKTRGQQVTLSCSPISGHRSVSWYQQTPGQGLQFLFEYFSETQRNKGNFPGRFSGRQFSNSRSEMNVSTLELGDSALYLCASSSGQSSYNEQFFGPGTRLTVL.

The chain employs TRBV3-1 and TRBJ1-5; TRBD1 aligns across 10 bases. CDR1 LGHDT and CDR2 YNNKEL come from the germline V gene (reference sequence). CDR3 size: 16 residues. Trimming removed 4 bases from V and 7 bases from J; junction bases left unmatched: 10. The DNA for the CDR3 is TGTGCCAGCAGCCGAGGAACCGGGACAGGGGACCAGCCCCAGCATTTT. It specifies CASSRGTGTGDQPQHF.

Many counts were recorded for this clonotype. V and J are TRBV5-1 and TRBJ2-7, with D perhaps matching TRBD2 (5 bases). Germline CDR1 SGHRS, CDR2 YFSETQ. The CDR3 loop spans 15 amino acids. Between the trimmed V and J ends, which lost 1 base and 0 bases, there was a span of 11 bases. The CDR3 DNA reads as TGCGCCAGCAGCTTGCCGAGCGGAAACTCCTACGAGCAGTACTTC. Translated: CASSLPSGNSYEQYF.

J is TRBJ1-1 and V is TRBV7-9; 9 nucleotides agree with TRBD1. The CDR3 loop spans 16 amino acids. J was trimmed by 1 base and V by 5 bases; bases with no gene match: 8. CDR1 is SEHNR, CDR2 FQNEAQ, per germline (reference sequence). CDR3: CASSRPGTGPNTEAFF. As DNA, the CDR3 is TGTGCCAGCAGCCGTCCCGGGACAGGGCCGAACACTGAAGCTTTCTTT.

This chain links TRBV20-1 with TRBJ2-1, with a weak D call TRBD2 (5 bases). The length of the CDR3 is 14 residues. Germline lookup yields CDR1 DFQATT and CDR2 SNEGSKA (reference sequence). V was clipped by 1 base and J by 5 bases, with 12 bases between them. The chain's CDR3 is CSARGASRDNEQFF. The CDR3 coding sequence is TGCAGTGCTAGAGGGGCTAGCCGTGACAATGAGCAGTTCTTC.

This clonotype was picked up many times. The CDR3 region is CASSADRGAVTEAFF. The CDR3 DNA sequence: TGTGCCAGCAGTGCAGACAGGGGCGCCGTCACTGAAGCTTTCTTT. The chain recombines TRBV25-1 with TRBJ1-1; TRBD1 agrees at 8 bases. With V trimmed by 4 bases and J by 4 bases, 8 bases remained unmatched. CDR1 MGHDK and CDR2 SYGVNS come from the germline V gene. CDR3 length: 15 amino acids.

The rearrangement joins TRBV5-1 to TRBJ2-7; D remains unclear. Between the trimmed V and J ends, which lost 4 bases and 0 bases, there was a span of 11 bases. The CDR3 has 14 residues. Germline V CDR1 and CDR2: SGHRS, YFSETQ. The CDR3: CASSPESISYEQYF. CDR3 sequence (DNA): TGCGCCAGCAGCCCCGAATCGATCTCCTACGAGCAGTACTTC.

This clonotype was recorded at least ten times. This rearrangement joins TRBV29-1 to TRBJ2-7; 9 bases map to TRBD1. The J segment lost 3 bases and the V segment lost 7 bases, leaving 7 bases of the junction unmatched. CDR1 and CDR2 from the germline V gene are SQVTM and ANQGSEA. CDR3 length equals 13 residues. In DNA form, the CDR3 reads TGCAGCGGTACTACAGGGGGCCTCTACGAGCAGTACTTC. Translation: CSGTTGGLYEQYF.

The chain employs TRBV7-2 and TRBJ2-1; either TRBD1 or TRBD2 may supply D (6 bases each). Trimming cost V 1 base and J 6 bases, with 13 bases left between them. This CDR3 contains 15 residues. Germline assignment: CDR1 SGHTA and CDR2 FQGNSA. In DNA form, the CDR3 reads TGTGCCAGCAGCTTAGGGACAGCGCGGGGCAATGAGCAGTTCTTC. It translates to CASSLGTARGNEQFF.

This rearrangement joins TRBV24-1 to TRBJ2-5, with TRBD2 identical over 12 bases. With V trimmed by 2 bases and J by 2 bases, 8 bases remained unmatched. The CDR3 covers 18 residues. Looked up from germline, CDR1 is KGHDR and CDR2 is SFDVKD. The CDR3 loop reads CATSDSRTSGTSQETQYF. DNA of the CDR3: TGTGCCACCAGTGATTCTAGGACTAGCGGGACCAGTCAAGAGACCCAGTACTTC.